What follows are 30 T cell receptor beta chains derived from one specimen sequenced in a study of T cell changes during pregnancy in multiple sclerosis. Profiled with immunoSEQ multiplex PCR; TCRdb holds only in-frame clones, not every one. The sample carries 40,000 to 60,000 clones, roughly nine tenths recorded once. The sequencing here drew on CD8+ T cells from peripheral blood mononuclear cells, taken after pregnancy. These receptors all stem from a female donor with multiple sclerosis, enrolled in a pregnancy study.

The chain combines TRBV5-5 with TRBJ1-5, with TRBD1 as a possible D gene (6 bases). The CDR3 has 14 amino acids. The ends were cut back, 0 bases at V and 6 bases at J, with 10 bases in the middle. Germline V gene sequence: CDR1 SGHKS, CDR2 YYEKEE (reference sequence). In DNA form, the CDR3 reads TGTGCCAGCAGCTTGGCAGGGGTGTTTCAGCCCCAGCATTTT. This gives the protein CASSLAGVFQPQHF.

The gene calls are TRBV11-2 and TRBJ1-6; D is unresolved. The V gene lost 0 bases and the J gene lost 10 bases, with 13 bases spanning the gap. The germline gives CDR1 SGHAT, CDR2 FQNNGV. There are 15 residues in the CDR3. CDR3 coding DNA: TGTGCCAGCAGCTTAGAGTTCCAAGAGAGCTCACCCCTCCACTTT. It specifies CASSLEFQESSPLHF.

This clone has a handful of counts. The chain links TRBV4-1 to TRBJ1-2; a possible D gene is TRBD1 (5 bases). The CDR3 runs to 13 residues. V was clipped by 3 bases and J by 2 bases, with 7 bases between them. Germline V lookup: CDR1 MGHRA, CDR2 YSYEKL. CDR3 protein: CASSQGGNYGYTF. The CDR3 coding sequence is TGCGCCAGCAGCCAGGGGGGGAACTATGGCTACACCTTC.

The CDR3 nucleotides are TGTACGAGCGGGGTAGGCGGGGACTACAATGAGCAGTTCTTC. It translates to CTSGVGGDYNEQFF. The V call is TRBV6-5, the J call TRBJ2-1; 7 nucleotides agree with TRBD2. Germline V gives CDR1 MNHEY, CDR2 SVGAGI. The CDR3 covers 14 residues.

DNA for the CDR3: TGTGCCAGCACCGAAGAGGGGGGGGGCTCTGGAAACACCATATATTTT. It encodes CASTEEGGGSGNTIYF. The chain links TRBV7-9 to TRBJ1-3; possibly TRBD1 for D (6 bases). Germline V gene lookup returns CDR1 SEHNR and CDR2 FQNEAQ (reference sequence). V shed 7 bases and J shed 0 bases, with 16 bases lying between them. The CDR3 extends over 16 amino acids.

The rearrangement joins TRBV6-1 to TRBJ1-1, with a possible D match to TRBD1 (6 bases). The CDR3 covers 13 residues. V gave up 4 bases and J gave up 6 bases, with 12 bases separating them. CDR1 and CDR2 (germline): MNHNS, SASEGT. For the CDR3, the DNA is TGTGCCAGCAGTGTCGGACAGTTGCCTGAAGCTTTCTTT. Its protein is CASSVGQLPEAFF.

The chain carries TRBV14 and TRBJ2-5; 7 bases align to TRBD1. V shed 4 bases and J 1 base; nucleotides not matched to a gene: 6. Per the germline V gene, CDR1 is SGHDN and CDR2 is FVKESK. The CDR3 has 15 amino acids. CDR3 bases: TGTGCCAGCAGCCCAGGGGACAGCTTCCAAGAGACCCAGTACTTC. Its protein product is CASSPGDSFQETQYF. Full variable domain (outside the CDR3, taken from reference TRBV14 and TRBJ2-5): EAGVTQFPSHSVIEKGQTVTLRCDPISGHDNLYWYRRVMGKEIKFLLHFVKESKQDESGMPNNRFLAERTGGTYSTLKVQPAELEDSGVYFCASSPGDSFQETQYFGPGTRLLVL.

The rearrangement joins TRBV19 to TRBJ2-5; D unclear. V lost 4 bases and J 6 bases, leaving 6 bases between the germline ends. The germline V gene encodes CDR1 LNHDA and CDR2 SQIVND (reference sequence). The CDR3 is made up of 11 amino acids. CDR3 amino acids: CASSTSQTQYF. CDR3 nucleotides: TGTGCCAGTAGTACCTCCCAGACCCAGTACTTC.

The rearrangement joins TRBV7-8 to TRBJ2-7; TRBD1 matches 10 bases. The germline V gene has CDR1 SGHVS and CDR2 FQNEAQ. This CDR3 is 16 amino acids long. Trimming took 4 bases from V and 2 from J; bases not matched to a gene: 8. The CDR3 nucleotides are TGTGCCAGCAGCTCAGCCGGGACAGGGGTGCCCTACGAGCAGTACTTC. Translating gives CASSSAGTGVPYEQYF.

The chain combines TRBV11-2 with TRBJ1-1; D is perhaps TRBD1 (5 bases). This CDR3 has 15 amino acids. V dropped 5 bases and J dropped 4 bases, with 17 bases sitting between them. Germline CDR1 SGHAT, CDR2 FQNNGV. CDR3 protein: CASSPTNWGSTEAFF. CDR3 sequence (DNA): TGTGCCAGCAGCCCGACAAATTGGGGCTCCACTGAAGCTTTCTTT.

This rearrangement joins TRBV13 to TRBJ2-4, with 7 bases that match TRBD1. CDR1 is PRHDT and CDR2 is FYEKMQ in the germline V gene (reference sequence). CDR3 length equals 18 residues. The junction had 10 bases not matched to a gene; V was cut back by 2 bases and J by 0 bases. CDR3 bases: TGTGCCAGCAGCTTATATACAGGGGACCCACTAGCCAAAAACATTCAGTACTTC. This gives the protein CASSLYTGDPLAKNIQYF.

The chain links TRBV11-2 to TRBJ1-1; possibly TRBD1 for D (5 bases). CDR3 length: 14 amino acids. CDR1 is SGHAT, CDR2 FQNNGV, per germline. The V end lost 1 base, the J end lost 5 bases, and 11 bases lay between the germline ends. CDR3 protein: CASSLVGVGTEAFF. DNA of the CDR3: TGTGCCAGCAGCTTAGTAGGGGTTGGAACTGAAGCTTTCTTT.

The chain links TRBV2 to TRBJ2-5, with 8 bases that match TRBD1. This CDR3 contains 13 residues. Trimming removed 9 bases from V and 5 bases from J; junction bases left unmatched: 8. Germline V gene data show CDR1 as SNHLY and CDR2 as FYNNEI. The CDR3 region is CARKGQAGETQYF. CDR3 DNA: TGTGCCAGAAAGGGACAGGCTGGGGAGACCCAGTACTTC.

The chain recombines TRBV11-2 with TRBJ2-2; D is unresolved. With 0 bases removed from V and 5 bases from J, the gap between germline ends came to 4 bases. Germline values: CDR1 SGHAT, CDR2 FQNNGV. The CDR3 is made up of 13 amino acids. CDR3 residues: CASSLDRTGELFF. The CDR3 DNA reads TGTGCCAGCAGCTTAGACCGGACCGGGGAGCTGTTTTTT.

V and J are TRBV6-5 and TRBJ2-7; TRBD1 agrees at 10 bases. V lost 5 bases to trimming and J lost 2 bases; unmatched junction nucleotides: 3. CDR1 and CDR2 from the germline V gene are MNHEY and SVGAGI. The length of the CDR3 is 14 residues. CDR3 loop: CASSDRGLPYEQYF. The CDR3 DNA reads as TGTGCCAGCAGTGACAGGGGGCTACCCTACGAGCAGTACTTC.

The chain combines TRBV2 with TRBJ2-1; 7 positions match TRBD2. The V gene's germline CDR1 is SNHLY and CDR2 FYNNEI. The V segment lost 6 bases and the J segment 3 bases; nucleotides outside the gene matches: 5. The CDR3 has 14 amino acids. Written as DNA, the CDR3 is TGTGCCAGCAGGGGGGAGGGAGTCTACAATGAGCAGTTCTTC. Its translation: CASRGEGVYNEQFF.

The chain employs TRBV9 and TRBJ2-5; maybe TRBD2 (6 bases). Germline V gives CDR1 SGDLS, CDR2 YYNGEE. CDR3 size: 16 residues. Trimming took 4 bases from V and 2 from J, leaving 18 bases between them. The CDR3: CASSSFPSEGQETQYF. The CDR3 region has the DNA TGTGCCAGCAGCTCCTTCCCTTCGGAGGGACAAGAGACCCAGTACTTC.

V and J are TRBV13 and TRBJ2-1, with 13 bases aligning to TRBD2. Trimming at V came to 5 bases and at J to 1 base, leaving 11 bases not matched to a gene. Germline values: CDR1 PRHDT, CDR2 FYEKMQ (reference sequence). This CDR3 has 19 residues. This chain's CDR3 is CASSPGTSGELVSYNEQFF. For the CDR3, the DNA is TGTGCCAGCAGCCCGGGGACTAGCGGGGAGTTGGTGTCCTACAATGAGCAGTTCTTC.

V usage is TRBV9 and J usage is TRBJ1-1, with D possibly matching TRBD1 (6 bases). The V end lost 0 bases, the J end lost 3 bases, and 9 bases lay between the germline ends. CDR1 and CDR2 (germline): SGDLS, YYNGEE. The CDR3 runs 14 residues. CDR3 sequence: CASSVVGGHTEAFF. The CDR3 region has the DNA TGTGCCAGCAGCGTAGTAGGGGGACACACTGAAGCTTTCTTT.

V gene TRBV7-9 combines with J gene TRBJ1-1; 9 positions agree with TRBD1. The CDR3 is made up of 12 amino acids. V dropped 8 bases and J dropped 10; count of bases not matched to a gene: 8. The germline CDR1 and CDR2 sequences are SEHNR and FQNEAQ (reference sequence). For the CDR3, the DNA is TGTGCCAGCGGTATTTACAGGGGGCGAGCTTTCTTT. Translating it yields CASGIYRGRAFF.

The CDR3 DNA follows: TGTGCCAGCAGCCTGGGGGCAGAGAGCAATCAGCCCCAGCATTTT. Translated, it gives CASSLGAESNQPQHF. The genes are TRBV28 and TRBJ1-5; a possible D gene is TRBD1 (6 bases). There are 15 residues in the CDR3. The V gene lost 6 bases and the J gene lost 1 base, with 13 bases spanning the gap. Germline CDR1 and CDR2: MDHEN and SYDVKM.

J is TRBJ2-2 and V is TRBV14; TRBD1 matches at 7 bases. V lost 4 bases and J lost 3; bases outside the gene matches: 2. The CDR3 is made up of 14 amino acids. Per germline, CDR1 SGHDN and CDR2 FVKESK. CDR3 DNA sequence: TGTGCCAGCAGCCGGGACAGATACACCGGGGAGCTGTTTTTT. It translates to CASSRDRYTGELFF.

The genes are TRBV27 and TRBJ2-1; 7 nucleotides line up with TRBD1. The germline V gene encodes CDR1 MNHEY and CDR2 SMNVEV (reference sequence). J gave up 4 bases and V 4 bases, and 4 bases lay outside the gene matches. This CDR3 comprises 14 residues. CDR3 sequence reads: CASSYGTAYNEQFF. The DNA for the CDR3 is TGTGCCAGCAGTTACGGGACAGCTTACAATGAGCAGTTCTTC.

The chain carries TRBV27 and TRBJ2-2; maybe TRBD1 (5 bases). There are 14 residues in the CDR3. CDR1 and CDR2 (germline): MNHEY, SMNVEV (reference sequence). Between the trimmed V and J ends, which lost 6 bases and 0 bases, there was a span of 8 bases. CDR3 sequence (DNA): TGTGCCAGCAGGAAGGACACGAACACCGGGGAGCTGTTTTTT. It is translated as CASRKDTNTGELFF.

The chain couples TRBV19 to TRBJ1-1; D not resolved. V shed 3 bases and J shed 0 bases, with 8 bases lying between them. Germline assignment: CDR1 LNHDA and CDR2 SQIVND (reference sequence). The CDR3 runs to 14 residues. The CDR3: CASSIGVMNTEAFF. CDR3 DNA sequence: TGTGCCAGTAGTATCGGGGTTATGAACACTGAAGCTTTCTTT.

The rearrangement links TRBV7-9 to TRBJ2-1, with 7 nucleotides matching TRBD2. CDR3 length equals 17 residues. With V trimmed by 5 bases and J by 3 bases, 13 bases remained unmatched. Looked up from germline, CDR1 is SEHNR and CDR2 is FQNEAQ (reference sequence). This CDR3 is CASSPSWERGLYNEQFF. The CDR3 nucleotides are TGTGCCAGCAGCCCCAGTTGGGAGCGGGGCCTCTACAATGAGCAGTTCTTC.

The CDR3 protein is CASSPSLNYGYTF. DNA for the CDR3: TGTGCCAGCAGTCCTTCGCTAAACTATGGCTACACCTTC. The J gene is TRBJ1-2, the V gene TRBV6-1; D call uncertain. Trimming removed 5 bases from V and 2 bases from J, with 9 bases in between. From germline, CDR1 is MNHNS and CDR2 SASEGT. The CDR3 runs to 13 residues.

The chain joins TRBV9 to TRBJ2-1, with 8 bases lining up with TRBD2. CDR3 length: 15 amino acids. V shed 4 bases and J 4 bases; nucleotides not matched to a gene: 7. CDR1 is SGDLS and CDR2 is YYNGEE in the germline V gene. The CDR3 sequence is CASSPRGGKYNEQFF. CDR3 sequence (DNA): TGTGCCAGCAGCCCCCGGGGGGGCAAGTACAATGAGCAGTTCTTC.

The chain recombines TRBV29-1 with TRBJ1-2, with 8 nucleotides matching TRBD1. This CDR3 is built from 11 residues. V dropped 6 bases and J dropped 7; count of bases not matched to a gene: 4. The germline gives CDR1 SQVTM, CDR2 ANQGSEA. The CDR3 coding sequence is TGCAGCGTCGTTACAGGGGGTGGCTACACCTTC. It codes for CSVVTGGGYTF. Full variable domain (missing parts from reference TRBV29-1 and TRBJ1-2): SAVISQKPSRDICQRGTSLTIQCQVDSQVTMMFWYRQQPGQSLTLIATANQGSEATYESGFVIDKFPISRPNLTFSTLTVSNMSPEDSSIYLCSVVTGGGYTFGSGTRLTVV.

The chain carries TRBV2 and TRBJ1-1; TRBD1 matches 11 bases. CDR1 is SNHLY and CDR2 is FYNNEI in the germline V gene. The length of the CDR3 is 14 residues. Trimming took 8 bases from V and 6 from J; bases not matched to a gene: 8. The CDR3 protein is CASARGQGAAEAFF. Written as DNA, the CDR3 is TGTGCCAGCGCGAGAGGACAGGGGGCCGCTGAAGCTTTCTTT.